Listed below are T cell receptor beta chains from one sample, sequenced in a study of graft-versus-host responses after intestinal transplantation. This table comes from immunoSEQ multiplex PCR, and its TCRdb copy is limited to in-frame clones, with some not included. The table lists around 120,000 clones, approximately 96% of them singletons. No antigen has been identified for these receptors. The material sequenced was unstimulated CD8+ T cells sorted from spleen or lymph node cells, taken before intestinal transplant. These receptors were collected from a human donor who received an intestinal transplant. Each CDR3 is given with its conserved first and last residue. Each record gives: V gene, clone size, J gene, D gene, CDR3 DNA, CDR3 protein. The D gene is left open where the match is weak. Part of the rows lack a size; the others show once, few, many or a class for expanded clones.

TRBV29-1	-	TRBJ2-3	-	TGCAGCTCGGTCCCTAGAGGGAGGACGGATACGCAGTATTTT	CSSVPRGRTDTQYF
TRBV15	-	TRBJ2-1	-	TGTGCCACCGGGGAGGTACTTTACAATGAGCAGTTCTTC	CATGEVLYNEQFF
TRBV28	-	TRBJ1-5	-	TGTGCCAGCAACAGGCCCGATAGCAATCAGCCCCAGCATTTT	CASNRPDSNQPQHF
TRBV5-6	-	TRBJ2-5	-	TGTGCCAGCAGCTTGGCGACCAGTCAAGAGACCCAGTACTTC	CASSLATSQETQYF
TRBV4-3	-	TRBJ2-7	-	TGCGCCAGCAGCCAAGATCTAGTGCCCTCCTACGAGCAGTACTTC	CASSQDLVPSYEQYF
TRBV28	-	TRBJ1-2	-	TGTGCCAGCAGGACAGACTGGGGCTACACCTTC	CASRTDWGYTF
TRBV11-2	-	TRBJ2-7	-	TGTGCCAGCAGCTTAGGCCACGAGCAGTACTTC	CASSLGHEQYF
TRBV6-6	-	TRBJ2-7	-	TGTGCCAGCAGTAACAACCGGGACGGTTACTACGAGCAGTACTTC	CASSNNRDGYYEQYF
TRBV28	-	TRBJ2-4	-	TGTGCCAGCAGTTTTCGGGCTGCGGGAAACATTCAGTACTTC	CASSFRAAGNIQYF
TRBV6-5	-	TRBJ2-1	TRBD2	TGTGCCAGCAGTTATGGAGCGGGACTTTACAATGAGCAGTTCTTC	CASSYGAGLYNEQFF
TRBV7-2	once	TRBJ2-5	-	TGTGCCAGCAGCTTTTTCCCTCGTACTAGCAACCAAGAGACCCAGTACTTC	CASSFFPRTSNQETQYF
TRBV18	-	TRBJ2-1	TRBD2	TGTGCCAGCTCAACTACTAGCGGGGTCTACAATGAGCAGTTCTTC	CASSTTSGVYNEQFF
TRBV5-6	-	TRBJ1-1	-	TGTGCCAGCAGCTTTGGGGGGTACACTGAAGCTTTCTTT	CASSFGGYTEAFF
TRBV18	-	TRBJ1-1	-	TGTGCCAGCTCACCGGAGGGAGTGAACACTGAAGCTTTCTTT	CASSPEGVNTEAFF
TRBV6-6	-	TRBJ2-7	-	TGTGCCAGCAGTCTAGCCCGCTACGAGCAGTACTTC	CASSLARYEQYF
TRBV7-8	-	TRBJ1-1	-	TGTGCCAGCAGCCATCTGGGAAACACTGAAGCTTTCTTT	CASSHLGNTEAFF
TRBV4-3	-	TRBJ2-7	TRBD2	TGCGCCAGCAGCCAAGCCCGACTAGCGGGGGGTGAGCAGTACTTC	CASSQARLAGGEQYF
TRBV28	-	TRBJ1-1	-	TGTGCCAGCAGTCTGGACTTAAACACTGAAGCTTTCTTT	CASSLDLNTEAFF
TRBV6-1	-	TRBJ2-3	-	TGTGCCAGCAGTGAATGGTTTAGCACAGATACGCAGTATTTT	CASSEWFSTDTQYF
TRBV9	-	TRBJ2-7	-	TGTGCCAGCAGCGTAAATGGGGGGCAAACCTACGAGCAGTACTTC	CASSVNGGQTYEQYF
TRBV28	-	TRBJ2-1	TRBD2	TGTGCCAGCAGTTTATTTGGCGGGGGAACCTACAATGAGCAGTTCTTC	CASSLFGGGTYNEQFF
TRBV5-5	-	TRBJ1-5	-	TGTGCCAGCAGCTCAGACATCGGGGGCCAGCCCCAGCATTTT	CASSSDIGGQPQHF
TRBV18	-	TRBJ2-5	TRBD2	TGTGCCAGCTCACGGAACGGACTAGCGGGAGAGAAGGAGACCCAGTACTTC	CASSRNGLAGEKETQYF
TRBV30	-	TRBJ2-7	-	TGTGCCTGGAGTGTGTATGACTACGAGCAGTACTTC	CAWSVYDYEQYF
TRBV28	-	TRBJ2-7	TRBD1	TGTGCCAGCAGTTTTTGGACAGGGCCCTACGAGCAGTACTTC	CASSFWTGPYEQYF
TRBV28	-	TRBJ2-6	-	TGTGCCAGCACCGATGGGACTGGGGCCAACGTCCTGACTTTC	CASTDGTGANVLTF
TRBV20-1	-	TRBJ2-1	-	TGCAGTGCCAAAATAGTCAATGAGCAGTTCTTC	CSAKIVNEQFF
TRBV9	-	TRBJ1-1	-	TGTGCCAGCAGCCCCCTCGCGCGCAATTGGGGGAGGAACACTGAAGCTTTCTTT	CASSPLARNWGRNTEAFF